This is a list of T cell receptor beta chains from one sample in a study of response to subunit inactivated influenza vaccine. Each CDR3 protein is one row after TCRdb ran MiXCR on the RT-PCR reads. The table has 700,000 to 900,000 distinct CDR3 sequences, approximately 21% seen once. The sequences come from PBMCs from blood, collected about 5 days after vaccination. The source is a man aged 50 to 59 who received an inactivated influenza vaccine. Both conserved end residues are part of each CDR3. D genes are given only for firm matches. For some rows the clone size is stated as once, few or many, or as a class when expanded; others skip it.

cdr3_nt,cdr3_aa,v_call,d_call,j_call,clone_size
TGCAGTGCTAGAGAGGTACGGACGTTTGAAGCTTTCTTT,CSAREVRTFEAFF,TRBV20-1,NA,TRBJ1-1,few
TGTGCCAGCAGCCGTACGTGGGGGGACTACAATGAGCAGTTCTTC,CASSRTWGDYNEQFF,TRBV7-8,NA,TRBJ2-1,NA
TGTGCCAGCAGTTACTCTGTCCAGAATGAGCAGTTCTTC,CASSYSVQNEQFF,TRBV6-5,NA,TRBJ2-1,few
TGCGCCAGCAGCTCGAGCGGGATCTCGAACAATGAGCAGTTCTTC,CASSSSGISNNEQFF,TRBV5-1,TRBD2,TRBJ2-1,few
TGCAGTGCTAGAGATTTGGCTGAGCAGTTCTTC,CSARDLAEQFF,TRBV20-1,NA,TRBJ2-1,many
TGTGCCAGCAGCTCGGGACTAGCGGGCCGGAGCACAGATACGCAGTATTTT,CASSSGLAGRSTDTQYF,TRBV7-3,TRBD2,TRBJ2-3,NA
TGCAGTGCTAGAGATGACAGAAACTATGGCTACACCTTC,CSARDDRNYGYTF,TRBV20-1,NA,TRBJ1-2,NA
TGTGCCAGTAGGATGGACTATAATTCACCCCTCCACTTT,CASRMDYNSPLHF,TRBV19,NA,TRBJ1-6,NA
TGCGCCAGCAGGACCGGGACAGGGTCTAGAGAGCAGTACTTC,CASRTGTGSREQYF,TRBV5-1,TRBD1,TRBJ2-7,few
TGTGCCATCAGTGAGTCAGGCAAGGCCAAACTTAACGAGCAGTACTTC,CAISESGKAKLNEQYF,TRBV10-3,NA,TRBJ2-7,NA
TGTGCCAGCAGCTTTGGGGGATCCGAAAACATTCAGTACTTC,CASSFGGSENIQYF,TRBV7-2,NA,TRBJ2-4,few
TGTGCCAGCAGTTATTCGTTTAACCCCAATGAGCAGTTCTTC,CASSYSFNPNEQFF,TRBV6-5,NA,TRBJ2-1,few
TGTGCCAGCAGTCTCGGACAGACCTCGGGCTACACCTTC,CASSLGQTSGYTF,TRBV7-9,NA,TRBJ1-2,few
TGTGCCACCAGTGACCTGACAGGGACAGAGACCCAGTACTTC,CATSDLTGTETQYF,TRBV24-1,TRBD1,TRBJ2-5,few
TGTGCCAGCAGCCTTATGACAGTGAACACTGAAGCTTTCTTT,CASSLMTVNTEAFF,TRBV5-6,NA,TRBJ1-1,NA
TGTGCCAGCAGTGAAAGCGGCAGGGGCTATGGCTACACCTTC,CASSESGRGYGYTF,TRBV2,NA,TRBJ1-2,few
TGTGCCAGCAGTTCCTCCGGGCCGAGGGTTCGCAGGGATGGCTACACCTTC,CASSSSGPRVRRDGYTF,TRBV6-2/TRBV6-3,NA,TRBJ1-2,NA
TGTGCCAGCAGTGATTCACCCTCCGGGGAGCTGTTTTTT,CASSDSPSGELFF,TRBV25-1,NA,TRBJ2-2,few
TGTGCCAGCAGTTTAGCGATCGGAAGGGGCTACACCTTC,CASSLAIGRGYTF,TRBV12-3/TRBV12-4,NA,TRBJ1-2,NA
TGTGCCAGCAGCTTAGGACAGGTTTACTACGAGCAGTACTTC,CASSLGQVYYEQYF,TRBV7-2,NA,TRBJ2-7,few
TGTGCCAGCAGTGAATTAGGGTTAGGGGCCAACGTCCTGACTTTC,CASSELGLGANVLTF,TRBV25-1,NA,TRBJ2-6,NA
TGTGCCAGCAGCTTAGAAGAGCGGTACGAGCAGTACTTC,CASSLEERYEQYF,TRBV7-9,NA,TRBJ2-7,NA
TGTGCCAGCAGCTTATCCTCAGTCTCTGAAGCTTTCTTT,CASSLSSVSEAFF,TRBV7-3,NA,TRBJ1-1,NA
TGCAGTGCTAGAAAGCCGGGACTCGCCTACGAGCAGTACTTC,CSARKPGLAYEQYF,TRBV20-1,NA,TRBJ2-7,NA
TGTGCCAGCAGCTTGCCCGACAGGCCCTACGAGCAGTACTTC,CASSLPDRPYEQYF,TRBV5-5,NA,TRBJ2-7,few
TGTGCCAGCAGTCAGACAGGGGTCCACGAGCAGTACTTC,CASSQTGVHEQYF,TRBV12-3/TRBV12-4,TRBD1,TRBJ2-7,NA
TGTGCCAGCAGTGTCGACAGGGTAAACACCGGGGAGCTGTTTTTT,CASSVDRVNTGELFF,TRBV2,TRBD1,TRBJ2-2,NA
TGTGCCAGCAGCTTTAACAATAACGCTGAAGCTTTCTTT,CASSFNNNAEAFF,TRBV7-9,NA,TRBJ1-1,NA
TGTGCCAGCAGTTCCCTCCCCCCTAGCTCCTACAATGAGCAGTTCTTC,CASSSLPPSSYNEQFF,TRBV27,NA,TRBJ2-1,few
TGCAGTGCTATTACAGGGTCATTACGGAACACTGAAGCTTTCTTT,CSAITGSLRNTEAFF,TRBV20-1,NA,TRBJ1-1,NA
TGTGCCAGCAAGTTTGTGGGGGCCCCAGAGACCCAGTACTTC,CASKFVGAPETQYF,TRBV28,NA,TRBJ2-5,few
TGTGCCACCAAGGGACAGACTTACGAGCAGTACTTC,CATKGQTYEQYF,TRBV28,TRBD1,TRBJ2-7,NA
TGTGCCAGCAGCTACAAACTAGCAGCCAGCTACAATGAGCAGTTCTTC,CASSYKLAASYNEQFF,TRBV11-2,NA,TRBJ2-1,few
TGTGCCAGCAGTTACTCGAGGGAGATCCCTTTTAATAATGAGCAGTTCTTC,CASSYSREIPFNNEQFF,TRBV6-2/TRBV6-3,NA,TRBJ2-1,NA
TGTGCCAGTGCCGGGACAGGGGTTTACGAGCAGTACTTC,CASAGTGVYEQYF,TRBV25-1,TRBD1,TRBJ2-7,NA
TGTGCCAGCACCTCTAGGGGGAACACCGGGGAGCTGTTTTTT,CASTSRGNTGELFF,TRBV7-2,NA,TRBJ2-2,few
TGCGCCAGCAAAGAAGGAGGCACCAATGAGCAGTTCTTC,CASKEGGTNEQFF,TRBV5-1,NA,TRBJ2-1,few
TGTGCCAGCAGCTTGGACAGGACAGGGAAAAAGCATTTT,CASSLDRTGKKHF,TRBV7-8,TRBD1,TRBJ1-5,NA
TGTGCCAGCAGTTTAGGCCTTACAGGAGTTCGTGGCACCGGGGAGCTGTTTTTT,CASSLGLTGVRGTGELFF,TRBV27,NA,TRBJ2-2,few
TGTGCCAGCAGGCCTGCAGGGGGCACTGAAGCTTTCTTT,CASRPAGGTEAFF,TRBV7-2,TRBD1,TRBJ1-1,few
TGTGCCAGCAGCCAAGGGGGGGCTACGTTCGCTGAAGCTTTCTTT,CASSQGGATFAEAFF,TRBV3-1,NA,TRBJ1-1,many
TGCGCCAGCAGCGGAGGAGTCGGGGGGTATAGCACAGATACGCAGTATTTT,CASSGGVGGYSTDTQYF,TRBV5-1,TRBD2,TRBJ2-3,few
TGCAGTGCAAACACAGGGGGACTAGAGACCCAGTACTTC,CSANTGGLETQYF,TRBV20-1,TRBD1,TRBJ2-5,few
TGCAGTGCTAGAGGGAACACGCCCTACAATGAGCAGTTCTTC,CSARGNTPYNEQFF,TRBV20-1,NA,TRBJ2-1,NA
TGTGCCAGCAAAGGGGGGGGAGCCAAAAACATTCAGTACTTC,CASKGGGAKNIQYF,TRBV7-2,NA,TRBJ2-4,few
TGCAGTGCGAAGCTACCGAACGCGTACAATGAGCAGTTCTTC,CSAKLPNAYNEQFF,TRBV20-1,NA,TRBJ2-1,NA
TGTGCCAGCAGCCATCTTGGGTTCGACAATGAAAAACTGTTTTTT,CASSHLGFDNEKLFF,TRBV7-9,NA,TRBJ1-4,NA
TGTGCCAGCAGTGACTGGACAGAAATGAGCGTGGAGCAGTACTTC,CASSDWTEMSVEQYF,TRBV6-2/TRBV6-3,NA,TRBJ2-7,few
TGTGCCAGCAGCGTAGGTGCGGGAGAGGGACTAGTTGGATACGAGCAGTACTTC,CASSVGAGEGLVGYEQYF,TRBV9,TRBD2,TRBJ2-7,few
TGTGCCAGCAGTTCCGGGGCCGGGCAGTACTTC,CASSSGAGQYF,TRBV6-5,NA,TRBJ2-4,NA
TGTGCCAGCACCCAAACGGGTTTTAGCAATCAGCCCCAGCATTTT,CASTQTGFSNQPQHF,TRBV6-1,NA,TRBJ1-5,NA
TGCAGTGCTAGTGCCATCGGTGCGGACTTTCACACAGATACGCAGTATTTT,CSASAIGADFHTDTQYF,TRBV20-1,NA,TRBJ2-3,NA
TGTGCCAGCATCCACGGCCTCCAGAGAGATACGCAGTATTTT,CASIHGLQRDTQYF,TRBV12-3/TRBV12-4,NA,TRBJ2-3,NA
TGCGCCAGCAGCCAAAACGGACAGGTGGGCACTGAAGCTTTCTTT,CASSQNGQVGTEAFF,TRBV4-1,TRBD1,TRBJ1-1,many
TGTGCCAGCAGTTTAGGACAGGGAGTTGGTGGCTACACCTTC,CASSLGQGVGGYTF,TRBV27,TRBD1,TRBJ1-2,NA
TGTGCCAGCAGCTCTCGCTCGGGGGGCGGGGGCCGCTACAATGAGCAGTTCTTC,CASSSRSGGGGRYNEQFF,TRBV11-2,NA,TRBJ2-1,NA
TGTGCCAGCAGTTTAGGAGGTTCCGGTGATGAGCAGTTCTTC,CASSLGGSGDEQFF,TRBV12-3/TRBV12-4,NA,TRBJ2-1,NA
TGTGCCACCAGCAGAGATACACGCAGGGGTGGAGATACGCAGTATTTT,CATSRDTRRGGDTQYF,TRBV15,NA,TRBJ2-3,NA
TGTGCCAGCAGAACTACAGGGGGCGCAGATACGCAGTATTTT,CASRTTGGADTQYF,TRBV7-2,TRBD1,TRBJ2-3,NA
TGTGCCACCAGTGAGGCGGGGGACCAAGAGACCCAGTACTTC,CATSEAGDQETQYF,TRBV24-1,TRBD2,TRBJ2-5,few